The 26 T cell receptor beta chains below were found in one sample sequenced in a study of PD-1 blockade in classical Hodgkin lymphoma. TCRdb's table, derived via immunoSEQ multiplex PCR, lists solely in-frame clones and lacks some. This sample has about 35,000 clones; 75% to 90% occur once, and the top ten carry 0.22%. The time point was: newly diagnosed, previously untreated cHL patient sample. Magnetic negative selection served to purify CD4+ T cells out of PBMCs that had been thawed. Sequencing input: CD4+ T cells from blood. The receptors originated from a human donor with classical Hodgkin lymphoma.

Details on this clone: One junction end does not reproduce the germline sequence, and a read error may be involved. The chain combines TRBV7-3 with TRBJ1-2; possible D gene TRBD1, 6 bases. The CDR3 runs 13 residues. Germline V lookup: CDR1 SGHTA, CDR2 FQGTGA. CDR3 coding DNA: TGTGCCAGCAGCTTAGACAGGAACTCTGGCTACACCTTC. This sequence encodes CASSLDRNSGYTF.

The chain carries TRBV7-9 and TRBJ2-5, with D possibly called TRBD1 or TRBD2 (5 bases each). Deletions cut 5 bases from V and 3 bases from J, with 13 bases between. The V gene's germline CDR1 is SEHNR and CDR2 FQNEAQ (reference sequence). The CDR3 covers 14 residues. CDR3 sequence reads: CASSPTRGKETQYF. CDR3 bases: TGTGCCAGCAGCCCCACGAGGGGCAAAGAGACCCAGTACTTC.

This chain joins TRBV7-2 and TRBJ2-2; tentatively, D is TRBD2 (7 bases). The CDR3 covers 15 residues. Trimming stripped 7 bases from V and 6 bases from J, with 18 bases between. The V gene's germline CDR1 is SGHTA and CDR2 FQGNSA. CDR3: CASTRGAGASGELFF. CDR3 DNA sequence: TGTGCCAGCACCCGGGGGGCAGGGGCTTCCGGGGAGCTGTTTTTT.

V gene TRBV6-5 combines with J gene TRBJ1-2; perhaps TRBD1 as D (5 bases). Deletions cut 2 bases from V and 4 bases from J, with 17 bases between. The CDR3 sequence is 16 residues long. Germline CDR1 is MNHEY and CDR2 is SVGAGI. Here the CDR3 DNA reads TGTGCCAGCAGTTACGACAGAACGACAGCCGGCTATGGCTACACCTTC. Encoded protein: CASSYDRTTAGYGYTF.

The CDR3 protein is CASSYRGRGEAFF. In DNA form, the CDR3 reads TGTGCCAGCAGTTACCGGGGGCGTGGTGAAGCTTTCTTT. The V gene is TRBV27, the J gene TRBJ1-1, with a possible D match to TRBD1 (6 bases). V lost 4 bases and J lost 7, with 13 bases in between. Germline values: CDR1 MNHEY, CDR2 SMNVEV (reference sequence). The CDR3 contains 13 residues.

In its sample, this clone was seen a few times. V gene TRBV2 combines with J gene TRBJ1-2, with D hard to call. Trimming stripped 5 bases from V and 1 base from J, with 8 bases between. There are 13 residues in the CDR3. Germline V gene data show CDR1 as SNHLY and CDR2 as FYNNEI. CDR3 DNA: TGTGCCAGCAGTAAGACGGATAACTATGGCTACACCTTC. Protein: CASSKTDNYGYTF.

The DNA for the CDR3 is TGCGCCAGCAGCTTGGGGGTCGGGGGAATGAACACTGAAGCTTTCTTT. Its translation: CASSLGVGGMNTEAFF. This chain uses TRBV5-1 with TRBJ1-1; D perhaps matches TRBD1 (5 bases). The germline CDR1 and CDR2 sequences are SGHRS and YFSETQ. The CDR3 extends over 16 amino acids. V lost 0 bases and J 0 bases, leaving 12 bases between the germline ends. Supplemented by reference TRBV5-1 and TRBJ1-1, the full variable domain reads KAGVTQTPRYLIKTRGQQVTLSCSPISGHRSVSWYQQTPGQGLQFLFEYFSETQRNKGNFPGRFSGRQFSNSRSEMNVSTLELGDSALYLCASSLGVGGMNTEAFFGQGTRLTVV.

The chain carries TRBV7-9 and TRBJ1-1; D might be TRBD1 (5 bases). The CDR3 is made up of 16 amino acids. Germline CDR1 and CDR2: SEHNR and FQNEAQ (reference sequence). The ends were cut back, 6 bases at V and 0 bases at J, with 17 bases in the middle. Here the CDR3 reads CASRSIRDFMNTEAFF. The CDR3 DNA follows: TGTGCCAGCAGGTCAATCAGGGATTTCATGAACACTGAAGCTTTCTTT.

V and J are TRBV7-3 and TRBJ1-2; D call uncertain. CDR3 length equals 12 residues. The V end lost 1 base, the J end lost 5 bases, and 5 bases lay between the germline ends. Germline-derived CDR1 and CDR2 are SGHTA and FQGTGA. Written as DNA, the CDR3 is TGTGCCAGCAGCTTAAACGGTTATGGCTACACCTTC. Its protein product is CASSLNGYGYTF.

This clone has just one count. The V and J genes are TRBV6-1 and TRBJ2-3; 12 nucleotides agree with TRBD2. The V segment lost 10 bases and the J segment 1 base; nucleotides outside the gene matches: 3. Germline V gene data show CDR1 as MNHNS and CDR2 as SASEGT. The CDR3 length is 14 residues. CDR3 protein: CATRTSGGTDTQYF. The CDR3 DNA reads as TGTGCCACCAGGACTAGCGGGGGCACAGATACGCAGTATTTT.

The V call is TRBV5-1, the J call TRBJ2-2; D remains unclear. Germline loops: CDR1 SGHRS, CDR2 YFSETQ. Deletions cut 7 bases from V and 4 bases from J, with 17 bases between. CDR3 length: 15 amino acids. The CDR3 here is CASRPFAGFTGELFF. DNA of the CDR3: TGCGCCAGCCGACCCTTCGCTGGATTCACCGGGGAGCTGTTTTTT.

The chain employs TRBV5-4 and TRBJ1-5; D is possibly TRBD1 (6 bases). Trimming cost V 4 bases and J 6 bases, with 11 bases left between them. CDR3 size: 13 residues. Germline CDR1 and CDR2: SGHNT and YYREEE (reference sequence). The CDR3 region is CASSHDRFQPQHF. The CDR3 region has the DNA TGTGCCAGCAGCCACGACAGGTTTCAGCCCCAGCATTTT.

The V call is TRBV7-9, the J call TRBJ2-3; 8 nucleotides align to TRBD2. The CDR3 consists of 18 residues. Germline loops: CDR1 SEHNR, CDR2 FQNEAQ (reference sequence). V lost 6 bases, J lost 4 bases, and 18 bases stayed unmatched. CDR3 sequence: CASSQRLVLVGGADTQYF. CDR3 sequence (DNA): TGTGCCAGCAGTCAAAGGCTTGTTCTGGTCGGGGGGGCAGATACGCAGTATTTT.

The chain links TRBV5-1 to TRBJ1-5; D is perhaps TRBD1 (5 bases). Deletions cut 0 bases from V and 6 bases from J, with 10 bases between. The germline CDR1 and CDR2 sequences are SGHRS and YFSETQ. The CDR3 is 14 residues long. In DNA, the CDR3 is TGCGCCAGCAGCTTGGAGGGAGGGACTCAGCCCCAGCATTTT. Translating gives CASSLEGGTQPQHF.

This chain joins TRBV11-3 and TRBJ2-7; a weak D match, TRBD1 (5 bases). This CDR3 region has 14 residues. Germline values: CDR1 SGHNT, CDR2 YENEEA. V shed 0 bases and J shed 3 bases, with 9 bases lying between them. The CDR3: CASSLDWQGYEQYF. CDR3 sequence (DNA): TGTGCCAGCAGCTTAGACTGGCAGGGCTACGAGCAGTACTTC.

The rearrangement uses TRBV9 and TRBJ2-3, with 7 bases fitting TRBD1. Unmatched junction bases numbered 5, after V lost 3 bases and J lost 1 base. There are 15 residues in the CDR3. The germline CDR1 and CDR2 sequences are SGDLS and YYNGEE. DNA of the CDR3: TGTGCCAGCAGCGCGTCGGGACAGCGCACAGATACGCAGTATTTT. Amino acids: CASSASGQRTDTQYF.

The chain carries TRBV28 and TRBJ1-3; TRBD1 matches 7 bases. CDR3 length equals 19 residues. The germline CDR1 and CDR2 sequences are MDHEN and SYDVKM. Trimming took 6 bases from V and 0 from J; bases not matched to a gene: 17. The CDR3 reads CASRTVFSQGLDSGNTIYF. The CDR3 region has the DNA TGTGCCAGCAGAACAGTTTTCTCACAGGGGTTGGACTCTGGAAACACCATATATTTT.

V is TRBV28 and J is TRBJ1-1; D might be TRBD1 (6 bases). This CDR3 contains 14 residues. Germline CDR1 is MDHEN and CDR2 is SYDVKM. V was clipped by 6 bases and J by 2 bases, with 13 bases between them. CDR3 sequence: CASRLSRGNTEAFF. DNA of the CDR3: TGTGCCAGCAGACTCTCCAGGGGCAACACTGAAGCTTTCTTT.

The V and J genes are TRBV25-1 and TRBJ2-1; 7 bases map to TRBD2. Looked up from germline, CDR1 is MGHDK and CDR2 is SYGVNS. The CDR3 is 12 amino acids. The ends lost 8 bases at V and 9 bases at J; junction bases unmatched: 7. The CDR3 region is CASWGGKGEQFF. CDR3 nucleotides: TGTGCCAGCTGGGGAGGGAAAGGTGAGCAGTTCTTC.

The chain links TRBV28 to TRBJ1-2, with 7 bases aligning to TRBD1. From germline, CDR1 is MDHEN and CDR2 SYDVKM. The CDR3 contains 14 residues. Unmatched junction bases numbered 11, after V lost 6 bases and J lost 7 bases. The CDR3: CASRMPGGSGGYTF. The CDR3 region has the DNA TGTGCCAGCAGAATGCCAGGGGGATCGGGTGGCTACACCTTC.

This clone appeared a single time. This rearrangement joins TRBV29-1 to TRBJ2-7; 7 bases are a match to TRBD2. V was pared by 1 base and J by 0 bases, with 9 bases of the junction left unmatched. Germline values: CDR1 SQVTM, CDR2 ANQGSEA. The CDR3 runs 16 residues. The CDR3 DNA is TGCAGCGTTGAAGTCGGGGGGTTTTTTGACTCCTACGAGCAGTACTTC. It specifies CSVEVGGFFDSYEQYF.

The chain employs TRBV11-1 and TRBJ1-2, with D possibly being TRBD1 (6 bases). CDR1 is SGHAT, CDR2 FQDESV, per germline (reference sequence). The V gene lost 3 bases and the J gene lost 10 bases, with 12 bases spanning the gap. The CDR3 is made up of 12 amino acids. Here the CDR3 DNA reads TGTGCCAGCAGCTTGAGGACAGATACCTACACCTTC. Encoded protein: CASSLRTDTYTF.

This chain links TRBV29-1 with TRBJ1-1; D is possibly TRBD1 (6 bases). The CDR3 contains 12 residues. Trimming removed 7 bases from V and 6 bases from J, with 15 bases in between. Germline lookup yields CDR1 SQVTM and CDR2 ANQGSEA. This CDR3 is CSATSGAAEAFF. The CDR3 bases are TGCAGCGCTACCTCAGGGGCAGCTGAAGCTTTCTTT.

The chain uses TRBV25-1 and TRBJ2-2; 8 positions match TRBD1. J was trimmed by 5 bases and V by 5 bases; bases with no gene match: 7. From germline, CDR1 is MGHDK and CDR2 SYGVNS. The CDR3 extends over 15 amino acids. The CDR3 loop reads CASSNPRQGTGELFF. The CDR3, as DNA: TGTGCCAGCAGTAACCCAAGACAGGGGACCGGGGAGCTGTTTTTT.

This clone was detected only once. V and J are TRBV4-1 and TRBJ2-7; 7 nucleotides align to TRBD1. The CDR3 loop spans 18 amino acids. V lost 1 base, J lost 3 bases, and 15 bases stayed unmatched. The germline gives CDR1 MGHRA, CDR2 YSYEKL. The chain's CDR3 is CASSQASFLGQSFYEQYF. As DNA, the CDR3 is TGCGCCAGCAGCCAAGCTAGTTTCTTGGGACAGAGCTTCTACGAGCAGTACTTC.

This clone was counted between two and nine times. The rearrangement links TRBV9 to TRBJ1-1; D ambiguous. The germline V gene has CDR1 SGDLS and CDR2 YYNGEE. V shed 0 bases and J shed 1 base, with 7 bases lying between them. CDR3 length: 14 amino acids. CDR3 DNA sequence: TGTGCCAGCAGCGTAGGTGAAGAGAACACTGAAGCTTTCTTT. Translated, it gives CASSVGEENTEAFF.